This T cell receptor (beta chain) was captured by sequencing in a study of blood T cell repertoires in COVID-19. As for the study in general: Acute and convalescent COVID-19 specimens originated in the United States, Italy and Spain. PBMCs, B-cell-depleted T cells, or T cells were the source of the cDNA or gDNA that made up the material.

Authors' methods: Reference gene primer amplification in the assay estimated nucleated cell counts. Only in-frame clones appear in the TCRdb table, and some are missing; sequencing was by immunoSEQ multiplex PCR. The DNA was the basis for D and trimming; V, J and clone size are from that table. The sample yields 85,000 to 95,000 clones, around 72% seen once. J gave up 2 bases and V 8 bases, and 8 bases lay outside the gene matches. This CDR3 region has 15 residues. CDR1 is SNHLY, CDR2 FYNNEI, per germline. The sequence derives from a woman at least 80 years old with acute or convalescent COVID-19. The rearrangement links TRBV2 to TRBJ2-3; 9 positions match TRBD2. The sequencing sample was made of peripheral blood. The CDR3 DNA sequence: TGTGCCAGCGGCTCGGTAGCGGGGGTCACAGATACGCAGTATTTT. It encodes CASGSVAGVTDTQYF.